These 22 T cell receptor beta chains were all obtained from the same sample, sequenced in a study of T cell repertoires in cytomegalovirus infection. Their recognized antigens are unknown. TCRdb re-derived calls from the reads in MiXCR, one entry per CDR3 protein. The table includes 110,000 or so distinct CDR3 sequences, 30% detected once. Specimen: CD8+ T cells from cultured PBMCs, collected from culture after CMV antigen stimulation. These receptors were collected from a human donor in good health (CMV status not recorded). Some clones in this sample may be carry-over from other donors' samples.

The chain couples TRBV7-4 to TRBJ2-5; D uncertain. CDR1 SGHVT and CDR2 SQSDAQ come from the germline V gene. Trimming shortened V by 1 base and J by 11 bases, and 11 bases separated the two germline ends. The CDR3 consists of 12 residues. The CDR3 loop reads CASSLVAARQYF. CDR3 nucleotide sequence: TGTGCCAGCAGCTTAGTGGCAGCGCGTCAGTACTTC. Looking up the rest from reference TRBV7-4 and TRBJ2-5 gives the full variable domain: GAGVSQSPRYKVAKRGRDVALRCDSISGHVTLYWYRQTLGQGSEVLTYSQSDAQRDKSGRPSGRFSAERPERSVSTLKIQRTEQGDSAVYLCASSLVAARQYFGPGTRLLVL.

This rearrangement joins TRBV6-2 or TRBV6-3 to TRBJ2-4, with 8 bases identical to TRBD1. CDR3 size: 16 residues. From germline, CDR1 is MNHEY and CDR2 SVGEGT. After removal of 7 bases from V and 6 bases from J, the junction contained 14 bases not matched to a gene. Here the CDR3 reads CASTLLGPDRGNIQYF. The CDR3 bases are TGTGCCAGCACCTTACTGGGACCCGACAGGGGAAACATTCAGTACTTC.

This clonotype was seen ten or more times. This chain uses TRBV4-2 with TRBJ2-5; no clear D. The CDR3 is 14 residues long. CDR1 is LGHNA, CDR2 YNFKEQ, per germline. V dropped 1 base and J dropped 2 bases, with 8 bases sitting between them. CDR3: CASSQGWGQETQYF. CDR3 DNA: TGTGCCAGCAGCCAAGGCTGGGGACAAGAGACCCAGTACTTC.

The gene calls are TRBV3-1 and TRBJ2-1, with a tentative D call TRBD2 (5 bases). The CDR3 consists of 16 residues. Trimming stripped 1 base from V and 3 bases from J, with 13 bases between. Germline V gene lookup returns CDR1 LGHDT and CDR2 YNNKEL (reference sequence). In DNA form, the CDR3 reads TGTGCCAGCAGCCAAGGGACTCACCTGATCTACAATGAGCAGTTCTTC. Its protein is CASSQGTHLIYNEQFF.

The chain combines TRBV19 with TRBJ1-5; D possibly corresponds to TRBD1 (5 bases). Germline assignment: CDR1 LNHDA and CDR2 SQIVND (reference sequence). CDR3 length: 15 residues. Between the trimmed V and J ends, which lost 6 bases and 1 base, there was a span of 13 bases. The CDR3 DNA is TGTGCCAGTAGCCACTTGAGACAGAGCAATCAGCCCCAGCATTTT. This sequence encodes CASSHLRQSNQPQHF. Using reference TRBV19 and TRBJ1-5 for the parts outside the CDR3, the full variable domain is DGGITQSPKYLFRKEGQNVTLSCEQNLNHDAMYWYRQDPGQGLRLIYYSQIVNDFQKGDIAEGYSVSREKKESFPLTVTSAQKNPTAFYLCASSHLRQSNQPQHFGDGTRLSIL.

This chain links TRBV4-1 with TRBJ2-7, with D possibly TRBD1 on 6 matching bases. Per the germline V gene, CDR1 is MGHRA and CDR2 is YSYEKL. Trimming shortened V by 0 bases and J by 4 bases, and 19 bases separated the two germline ends. This CDR3 has 17 residues. The CDR3 is CASSQERGTVYRYEQYF. The CDR3 DNA reads as TGCGCCAGCAGCCAAGAGAGGGGGACGGTTTATAGGTACGAGCAGTACTTC.

This clonotype was detected a few times. The chain has TRBV20-1 and TRBJ2-3, with D uncertain. The V and J ends lost 2 bases and 2 bases respectively, with 20 bases between them. The CDR3 totals 17 residues. Germline V lookup: CDR1 DFQATT, CDR2 SNEGSKA (reference sequence). CDR3 DNA: TGCAGTGCTAGATTGGGCGCTCCACGGTTATACACAGATACGCAGTATTTT. Protein product: CSARLGAPRLYTDTQYF.

Ten or more counts support this clonotype. The rearrangement links TRBV7-2 to TRBJ1-2; TRBD1 matches at 11 bases. The length of the CDR3 is 16 residues. In germline, CDR1 is SGHTA, CDR2 FQGNSA. Trimming removed 0 bases from V and 3 bases from J; junction bases left unmatched: 3. The CDR3 nucleotides are TGTGCCAGCAGCTTAGCCCGGGACAGGGGGGACTATGGCTACACCTTC. Translated: CASSLARDRGDYGYTF.

The gene calls are TRBV5-6 and TRBJ2-1; D gene unclear. The CDR3 runs 13 residues. Per germline, CDR1 SGHDT and CDR2 YYEEEE. Deletions cut 7 bases from V and 1 base from J, with 9 bases between. This CDR3 reads CASRLLSYNEQFF. In DNA, the CDR3 is TGTGCCAGCCGACTTCTGTCCTACAATGAGCAGTTCTTC.

In this sample, this clonotype turned up once. The CDR3 spells CASINSGGAMSYEQYF. The CDR3 nucleotides are TGTGCCAGCATCAATTCCGGGGGCGCGATGTCTTACGAGCAGTACTTC. This rearrangement joins TRBV7-9 to TRBJ2-7; D is tentatively TRBD1 or TRBD2 (6 bases each). Germline lookup yields CDR1 SEHNR and CDR2 FQNEAQ (reference sequence). The V end lost 7 bases, the J end lost 4 bases, and 23 bases lay between the germline ends. This CDR3 spans 16 amino acids. Full variable domain (rest looked up from reference TRBV7-9 and TRBJ2-7): DTGVSQNPRHKITKRGQNVTFRCDPISEHNRLYWYRQTLGQGPEFLTYFQNEAQLEKSRLLSDRFSAERPKGSFSTLEIQRTEQGDSAMYLCASINSGGAMSYEQYFGPGTRLTVT.

This clonotype was seen a handful of times. The chain uses TRBV5-1 and TRBJ1-5, with a tentative D call TRBD1 (5 bases). The CDR3 consists of 15 residues. Trimming left V 0 bases short and J 1 base short, with 8 bases between. In germline, CDR1 is SGHRS, CDR2 YFSETQ. The CDR3 coding sequence is TGCGCCAGCAGCTTGGGTCCAGGGAGCAATCAGCCCCAGCATTTT. As protein: CASSLGPGSNQPQHF.

By share, this clonotype ranks as medium-sized. This chain uses TRBV5-1 with TRBJ2-1; D not certain. Trimming cost V 3 bases and J 8 bases, with 18 bases left between them. The CDR3 contains 15 residues. Germline lookup yields CDR1 SGHRS and CDR2 YFSETQ. The CDR3 DNA follows: TGCGCCAGCAGCTACCGGATCTGGCCGGCGGATGAGCAGTTCTTC. Translation gives CASSYRIWPADEQFF.

The CDR3 nucleotides read TGTGCCAGCAGAGGAGGAGAGACCCAGTACTTC. Translated: CASRGGETQYF. The chain links TRBV6-6 to TRBJ2-5; weak D call: TRBD2 (5 bases). Trimming stripped 6 bases from V and 4 bases from J, with 6 bases between. From germline, CDR1 is MNHNY and CDR2 SVGAGI (reference sequence). CDR3 length: 11 amino acids.

As DNA, the CDR3 is TGCGCCAGCAGCCAAGATCCCTCCTATAATTCACCCCTCCACTTT. It encodes CASSQDPSYNSPLHF. The chain combines TRBV4-1 with TRBJ1-6; no definite D call. The CDR3 consists of 15 residues. The germline V gene has CDR1 MGHRA and CDR2 YSYEKL. V gave up 0 bases and J gave up 0 bases, with 3 bases separating them.

This clonotype was detected ten times or more. The chain recombines TRBV29-1 with TRBJ1-5; D gene ambiguous. This CDR3 spans 11 amino acids. Per germline, CDR1 SQVTM and CDR2 ANQGSEA. V was shortened by 7 bases and J by 0 bases, with 4 bases between the two germline ends. CDR3: CSAGSNQPQHF. The CDR3 DNA follows: TGCAGCGCGGGTAGCAATCAGCCCCAGCATTTT.

The chain has TRBV4-3 and TRBJ2-5; 13 nucleotides align to TRBD2. CDR3 length equals 18 residues. Germline V gene sequence: CDR1 LGHNA, CDR2 YSLEER. Trimming cost V 1 base and J 4 bases; bases outside gene matches: 9. The CDR3 loop is CASSQVWTSGGSRETQYF. CDR3 DNA sequence: TGCGCCAGCAGCCAAGTCTGGACTAGCGGGGGAAGCCGAGAGACCCAGTACTTC.

The chain links TRBV7-9 to TRBJ1-1, with D perhaps matching TRBD1 (5 bases). The CDR3 sequence is 15 residues long. Trimming took 5 bases from V and 6 from J, leaving 19 bases between them. Germline lookup yields CDR1 SEHNR and CDR2 FQNEAQ (reference sequence). CDR3 protein: CASSPPVGDVAEAFF. The CDR3 DNA sequence: TGTGCCAGCAGCCCCCCAGTGGGGGACGTGGCTGAAGCTTTCTTT. The complete variable domain, with remaining parts taken from reference TRBV7-9 and TRBJ1-1, reads DTGVSQNPRHKITKRGQNVTFRCDPISEHNRLYWYRQTLGQGPEFLTYFQNEAQLEKSRLLSDRFSAERPKGSFSTLEIQRTEQGDSAMYLCASSPPVGDVAEAFFGQGTRLTVV.

J is TRBJ2-3 and V is TRBV28, with a possible D match to TRBD2 (5 bases). The CDR3 covers 17 residues. Germline CDR1 MDHEN, CDR2 SYDVKM. The V gene lost 3 bases and the J gene lost 4 bases, with 20 bases spanning the gap. The CDR3 region has the DNA TGTGCCAGCAGTTTTGGTCTTGGGGAGCCACCACCAGATACGCAGTATTTT. Translating it yields CASSFGLGEPPPDTQYF.

The J gene is TRBJ1-2, the V gene TRBV2, with a weak D call TRBD1 (5 bases). The length of the CDR3 is 13 residues. CDR1 and CDR2 (germline): SNHLY, FYNNEI. With 5 bases removed from V and 5 bases from J, the gap between germline ends came to 12 bases. For the CDR3, the DNA is TGTGCCAGCAGTTTTGCAGGGCTATATGGCTACACCTTC. As protein: CASSFAGLYGYTF.

At least ten counts were recorded for this clonotype. The chain joins TRBV2 to TRBJ1-1; TRBD1 aligns across 7 bases. The CDR3 length is 15 residues. Germline loops: CDR1 SNHLY, CDR2 FYNNEI. Germline trimming cut 1 base from V and 4 bases from J; bases unmatched to any gene: 6. The CDR3, as DNA: TGTGCCAGCAGTGAAGGGGGTAGGGGGCTCACTGAAGCTTTCTTT. It encodes CASSEGGRGLTEAFF.

A note on this clonotype: Germline and junction disagree at one end, which may indicate a read error. The J gene is TRBJ1-5, the V gene TRBV28; D perhaps matches TRBD1 (6 bases). The CDR3 runs to 14 residues. Germline V gives CDR1 MDHEN, CDR2 SYDVKM. CDR3 protein: CVSSFRGAVQPQHF. The CDR3 DNA sequence: TGTGTCAGCAGTTTTCGGGGGGCGGTTCAGCCCCAGCATTTT.

In this sample, this clonotype turned up a few times. The rearrangement uses TRBV2 and TRBJ1-2, with 8 bases fitting TRBD1. The CDR3 length is 12 residues. The germline V gene encodes CDR1 SNHLY and CDR2 FYNNEI. Trimming at V came to 11 bases and at J to 3 bases, leaving 5 bases not matched to a gene. CDR3 sequence reads: CAVQGVDYGYTF. The CDR3 coding sequence is TGTGCCGTACAGGGGGTCGACTATGGCTACACCTTC.